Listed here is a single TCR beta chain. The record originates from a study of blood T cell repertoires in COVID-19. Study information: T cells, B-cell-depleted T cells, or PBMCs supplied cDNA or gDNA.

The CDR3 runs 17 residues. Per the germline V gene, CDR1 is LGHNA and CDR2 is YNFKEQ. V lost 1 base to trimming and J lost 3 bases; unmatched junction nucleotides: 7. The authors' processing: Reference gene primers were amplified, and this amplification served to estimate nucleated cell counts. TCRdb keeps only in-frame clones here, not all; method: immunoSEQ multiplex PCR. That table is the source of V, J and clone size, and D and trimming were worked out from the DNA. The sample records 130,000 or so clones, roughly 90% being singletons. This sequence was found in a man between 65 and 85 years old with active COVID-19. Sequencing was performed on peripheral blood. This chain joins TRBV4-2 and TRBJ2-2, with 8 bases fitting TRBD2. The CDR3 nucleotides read TGTGCCAGCAGCCAAGGTCCCAGCGGGAGCGACACCGGGGAGCTGTTTTTT. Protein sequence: CASSQGPSGSDTGELFF.